What follows describes a single T cell receptor beta chain. What it binds is not known. Unmatched junction bases numbered 14, after V lost 3 bases and J lost 10 bases. The CDR3 covers 15 residues. CDR1 is SGHTA and CDR2 is FQGNSA in the germline V gene. Included in the TCR beta cDNA libraries were unique molecular identifiers. TCRdb re-called the PCR reads through MiXCR, storing one row per CDR3 protein. The table includes roughly 600,000 distinct CDR3 sequences, about 40% detected once. This sample was included in a study of post-analysis software for immune sequencing data. Study details: As for disease course, relapsing-remitting, secondary progressive and progressive-relapsing multiple sclerosis were all included. General study findings and limits: There were a few TRBV segments more frequent in patients than controls, and TRBV5-6, TRBV5-1 and TRBV20-1 were among them.

V usage is TRBV7-2 and J usage is TRBJ1-2, with TRBD1 identical over 7 bases. Specimen: blood. The receptor was derived from a girl between 5 and 17 years old with multiple sclerosis. DNA for the CDR3: TGTGCCAGCAGCTTGGGACAGCCCCGACTATCCGACTACACCTTC. Protein: CASSLGQPRLSDYTF.